The clone carrying this TCR beta chain appeared many times. The antigen remains unidentified. The CDR3 is 16 amino acids. Germline CDR1 reads KGHSH; CDR2 reads LQKENI. With V trimmed by 2 bases and J by 6 bases, 10 bases remained unmatched. This specimen comes from a study of human T cells and chemical hapten exposure. Points from the study as a whole: Higher patch test scores went with higher counts of PT1 expanded TCRs.

MiXCR, applied by TCRdb to the RACE reads, yields one record per CDR3 protein. The table has some 39,000 distinct CDR3 sequences, 7.5% to 9% seen once. Time point meaning: pre-sensitization, week 0. The treatment: therapeutic diphenylcyclopropenone sensitization with weekly scalp DPC. The J gene is TRBJ2-1, the V gene TRBV18; 7 bases fit TRBD2. The sequence was obtained from a woman aged 45-65 years with alopecia areata. Some clones in this sample may be carry-over from other donors' samples. The sample was whole blood, taken in connection with sensitization to the hapten diphenylcyclopropenone (DPC). The CDR3 DNA sequence: TGTGCCAGCTCACCAACGGGAAAAGCGGGATCCAATGAGCAGTTCTTC. Translating gives CASSPTGKAGSNEQFF.